The clone carrying this T cell receptor beta chain occurred many times. This entry belongs to a study of Graves' ophthalmopathy and Graves' hyperthyroidism. RNA transcripts were the template, and TCR beta CDR3 regions were amplified from them. First-round RT-PCR with HTBI primers preceded a second-round multiplex PCR. TCRdb re-called the multiplex PCR reads with MiXCR, one entry per CDR3 protein. The repertoire holds over a million distinct CDR3 sequences, with less than 45% as singletons. The authors diagnosed from clinical symptoms, serum thyroxine, TRAb, thyroid ultrasound and orbital computed tomography. The CDR3 totals 14 residues. Unmatched junction bases numbered 4, after V lost 3 bases and J lost 2 bases. Germline assignment: CDR1 SGDLS and CDR2 YYNGEE.

The receptor's source is an adult man with Graves' hyperthyroidism. The sequenced sample consisted of peripheral blood or thyroid tissue (not recorded which). V usage is TRBV9 and J usage is TRBJ2-7, with 8 bases aligning to TRBD1. The DNA of the CDR3 is TGTGCCAGCAGCGGGACAGGGAATACCTACGAGCAGTACTTC. It translates to CASSGTGNTYEQYF.